This T cell receptor beta chain was captured in a study of Graves' ophthalmopathy and Graves' hyperthyroidism. Amplification of the TCR beta CDR3 regions used RNA transcripts (as template). After a first-round RT-PCR with HTBI primers, a second-round multiplex PCR was run. TCRdb analysed the multiplex PCR reads with MiXCR anew, one entry per CDR3 protein. The sample includes around 400,000 distinct CDR3 sequences, about 21% seen only once; the top ten take approximately 3.2%. Germline V gene lookup returns CDR1 MNHNS and CDR2 SASEGT. There are 16 residues in the CDR3. This clonotype has more than one count but fewer than ten. Relative to the germline gene, one junction end is altered; a read error may explain this.

This chain joins TRBV6-1 and TRBJ2-4, with 15 bases fitting TRBD2. This TCR was sampled from a woman under 30 with stable Graves' hyperthyroidism. Sequencing was performed on peripheral blood. As DNA, the CDR3 is TGTGCCAGCAGTGAAAGATGGACTAGCGGGAGGGGTAGTCGGTTCTTC. Encoded protein: CASSERWTSGRGSRFF.